The rows below give T cell receptor beta chains drawn from one sample of a study of Ad26.COV2.S vaccination and SARS-CoV-2 variants. Profiled with immunoSEQ multiplex PCR; TCRdb holds only in-frame clones, not every one. The sample lists fewer than 500,000 clones, more than 80% seen once, with more than 10% in the top ten. The sample in question was peripheral blood, obtained in a trial of Ad26.COV2.S vaccine versus placebo. These receptor sequences come from a person aged 18-60 years who received the Ad26.COV2.S COVID-19 vaccine or a placebo. Each CDR3 is given with its conserved first and last residue. D genes are given only for firm matches. Some rows mark clone size as missing; the rest say once, few, many or name a class of expanded clone.

abundance,j_gene,v_gene,d_gene,CDR3nt,CDR3aa
NA,TRBJ2-1,TRBV10-3,NA,TGTGCCATCACCGAGGGGGGAGAAGGCTCCTACAATGAGCAGTTCTTC,CAITEGGEGSYNEQFF
NA,TRBJ1-3,TRBV20-1,NA,TGCAGTGCTAGTGATGAACACGGAGCTGGAAACACCATATATTTT,CSASDEHGAGNTIYF
NA,TRBJ2-1,TRBV30,TRBD2,TGTGCCTGGAGTCGGAGGGGCCTAGCGGGGCCCATGGAGCAGTTCTTC,CAWSRRGLAGPMEQFF
few,TRBJ2-2,TRBV19,NA,TGTGCCAGTCTCACCCCGAACACCGGGGAGCTGTTTTTT,CASLTPNTGELFF
NA,TRBJ1-4,TRBV7-9,NA,TGTGCCAGCAGCTTAGCTGGGGTAAGAGAAAAACTGTTTTTT,CASSLAGVREKLFF
NA,TRBJ2-1,TRBV11-3,TRBD1,TGTGCCAGCAGCTCCCCAGGGGACAGGGGATACAATGAGCAGTTCTTC,CASSSPGDRGYNEQFF
NA,TRBJ1-5,TRBV7-2,NA,TGTGCCAGCAGCTTAGTGACAGCTAGCAATCAGCCCCAGCATTTT,CASSLVTASNQPQHF
NA,TRBJ2-7,TRBV27,NA,TGTGCCAGCAGTTTATGGGGAGCAAGCTACGAGCAGTACTTC,CASSLWGASYEQYF
NA,TRBJ2-5,TRBV28,NA,TGTGCCAGCAGTTTATCAATACCGAGCGGAGTCCAAGAGACCCAGTACTTC,CASSLSIPSGVQETQYF
NA,TRBJ2-1,TRBV3-1/TRBV3-2,TRBD2,TGTGCCAGCAGCCAAGATAGGCCAATAGCGGGGGGCGTGAATGAGCAGTTCTTC,CASSQDRPIAGGVNEQFF
NA,TRBJ1-1,TRBV20-1,NA,TGCAGTGCTAGTCTCACAGTGAACACTGAAGCTTTCTTT,CSASLTVNTEAFF
NA,TRBJ1-6,TRBV28,TRBD1,TGTGCCAGCAGACCCCGGGACAGGGGGTTTTATTCACCCCTCCACTTT,CASRPRDRGFYSPLHF
NA,TRBJ2-2,TRBV6-5,NA,TGTGCCAGCAGTTACGTTCGGCTAGCGAACACCGGGGAGCTGTTTTTT,CASSYVRLANTGELFF
NA,TRBJ2-6,TRBV4-1,NA,TGCGCCAGCAGCCGTCGGAGCTCTGGGGCCAACGTCCTGACTTTC,CASSRRSSGANVLTF
NA,TRBJ2-3,TRBV6-2/TRBV6-3,TRBD2,TGTGCCAGCAGTTTTAGACTAGCGGAATTCACAGATACGCAGTATTTT,CASSFRLAEFTDTQYF
NA,TRBJ2-5,TRBV29-1,NA,TGCAGCGTTGATTTGTGGGAGAACCCCTCTTCACAAGAGACCCAGTACTTC,CSVDLWENPSSQETQYF
NA,TRBJ2-4,TRBV29-1,TRBD1,TGCAGCGTTGGACAGACAGGGGCCTCAGACATTCAGTACTTC,CSVGQTGASDIQYF
NA,TRBJ2-1,TRBV3-1/TRBV3-2,NA,TGTGCCAGCAAGGGCAGGGGCGTAGCGGGCTCCTACAATGAGCAGTTCTTC,CASKGRGVAGSYNEQFF
NA,TRBJ1-5,TRBV10-2,NA,TGCGCCAGCAGTGAAAAGGGCCAGCCCCAGCATTTT,CASSEKGQPQHF
NA,TRBJ2-7,TRBV2,TRBD1,TGTGCCAGCAGTGACAAGGGGGCACTACCCTACGAGCAGTACTTC,CASSDKGALPYEQYF
NA,TRBJ2-3,TRBV5-1,NA,TGCGCCAGCAGCTCCCCGGGACTCACAGATACGCAGTATTTT,CASSSPGLTDTQYF
NA,TRBJ2-7,TRBV20-1,NA,TGCAGTGCCCGGACGGAATACGAGCAGTACTTC,CSARTEYEQYF
NA,TRBJ2-3,TRBV5-1,NA,TGCGCCAGCAGCTTGGCCGGGACACTGGGAACTACAGATACGCAGTATTTT,CASSLAGTLGTTDTQYF
NA,TRBJ1-4,TRBV18,NA,TGTGCCAGCTCACCAAATCGGGGTAGGGAAAAGAATGAAAAACTGTTTTTT,CASSPNRGREKNEKLFF
NA,TRBJ2-1,TRBV7-9,TRBD2,TGTGCCAGCAGGGACGGGAGGGAGCAGTTCTTC,CASRDGREQFF